The 5 T cell receptor beta chains presented below share a single source sample, sequenced in a study of OX40 agonist ivuxolimab in advanced cancers. Sequencing was performed with immunoSEQ multiplex PCR; in TCRdb, only in-frame clones are kept and a portion is missing. Among 70,000 to 80,000 clones listed, about nine tenths were seen once. The source material was CD4+ or CD8+ T cells sorted from blood, sampled in a trial of the OX40 agonist ivuxolimab. These receptors all come from an adult with an advanced solid tumor such as melanoma, head and neck, liver or kidney cancer.

The chain couples TRBV5-6 to TRBJ2-4, with D possibly called TRBD1 or TRBD2 (5 bases each). The CDR3 spans 14 residues. Germline V CDR1 and CDR2: SGHDT, YYEEEE. The V and J ends lost 4 bases and 9 bases respectively, with 17 bases between them. In DNA form, the CDR3 reads TGTGCCAGCAGCCTTGATGGGGTTGGGGGCATTCAGTACTTC. It encodes CASSLDGVGGIQYF. The full variable domain, with the rest looked up from reference TRBV5-6 and TRBJ2-4, is DAGVTQSPTHLIKTRGQQVTLRCSPKSGHDTVSWYQQALGQGPQFIFQYYEEEERQRGNFPDRFSGHQFPNYSSELNVNALLLGDSALYLCASSLDGVGGIQYFGAGTRLSVL.

This clone was detected only a few times. The chain uses TRBV7-9 and TRBJ1-4; D uncertain. V was clipped by 5 bases and J by 0 bases, with 13 bases between them. Germline V gene data show CDR1 as SEHNR and CDR2 as FQNEAQ (reference sequence). CDR3 length equals 16 residues. The CDR3 protein is CASSTQYGTTNEKLFF. The CDR3 nucleotides are TGTGCCAGCAGCACGCAATACGGGACAACTAATGAAAAACTGTTTTTT.

The chain carries TRBV19 and TRBJ2-7; D remains unclear. Germline-derived CDR1 and CDR2 are LNHDA and SQIVND (reference sequence). This CDR3 spans 15 amino acids. Trimming removed 1 base from V and 1 base from J, with 11 bases in between. The CDR3 region is CASSIGYRLSYEQYF. In DNA, the CDR3 is TGTGCCAGTAGTATAGGATATCGGCTTTCCTACGAGCAGTACTTC.

The V call is TRBV4-3, the J call TRBJ2-2; D tentatively reads TRBD1 or TRBD2 (5 bases each). Germline loops: CDR1 LGHNA, CDR2 YSLEER. With 2 bases removed from V and 2 bases from J, the gap between germline ends came to 12 bases. The CDR3 has 16 residues. CDR3 DNA sequence: TGCGCCAGCAGCCAAAATCTCCGGGACAACACCGGGGAGCTGTTTTTT. Translation gives CASSQNLRDNTGELFF.

The chain uses TRBV27 and TRBJ2-7; TRBD2 matches 8 bases. V lost 1 base, J lost 2 bases, and 10 bases stayed unmatched. The CDR3 contains 17 residues. Germline assignment: CDR1 MNHEY and CDR2 SMNVEV (reference sequence). The CDR3 here is CASSLWGSTSGAYEQYF. DNA for the CDR3: TGTGCCAGCAGTTTATGGGGAAGTACTAGCGGAGCCTACGAGCAGTACTTC.